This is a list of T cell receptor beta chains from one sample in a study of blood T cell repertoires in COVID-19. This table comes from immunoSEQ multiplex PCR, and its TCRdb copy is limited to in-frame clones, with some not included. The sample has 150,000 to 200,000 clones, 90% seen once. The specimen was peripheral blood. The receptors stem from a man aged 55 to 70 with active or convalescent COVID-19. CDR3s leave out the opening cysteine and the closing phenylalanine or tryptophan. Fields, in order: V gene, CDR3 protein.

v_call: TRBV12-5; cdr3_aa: ASGLGQVSTEAF
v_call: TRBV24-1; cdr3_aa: ATRKADSCTDEQY
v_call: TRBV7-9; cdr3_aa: ASSPTGLGYGYT
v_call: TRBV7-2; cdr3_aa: ASSLDMGQETQY
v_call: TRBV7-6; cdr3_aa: ASSLGDRASYEQY
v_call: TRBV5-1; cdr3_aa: ASSLGYSTYEQY
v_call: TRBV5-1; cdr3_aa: ASSLGTGVPYGYT
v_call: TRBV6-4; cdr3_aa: ASKDRPDGTQY
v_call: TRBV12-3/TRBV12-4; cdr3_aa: ASQRVVGEAF
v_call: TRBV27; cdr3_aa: ASSTASGGDTQY
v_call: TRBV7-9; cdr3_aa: ASSLAVGAGVTGELF
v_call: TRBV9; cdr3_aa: ASSPRLDTDTQY
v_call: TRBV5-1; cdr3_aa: ASSRPGGNTDTQY
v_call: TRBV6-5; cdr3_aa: ASSSPPYQEAF
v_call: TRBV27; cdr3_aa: ASSADLRGRHT
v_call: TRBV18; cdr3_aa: ASSPAPGQGTIYS
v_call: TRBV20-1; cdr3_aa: SASTSGNTDTQY
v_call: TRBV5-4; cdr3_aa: ASSFSYNEQF
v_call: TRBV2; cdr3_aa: ATQVEWGNSPLH
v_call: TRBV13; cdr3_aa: ASSQMTSGVTDTQY
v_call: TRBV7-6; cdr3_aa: ASSLAGTSGGDTQY
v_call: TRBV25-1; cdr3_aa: ASRDTGGRTGELF
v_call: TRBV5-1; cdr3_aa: ASSLGGLSSYEQY
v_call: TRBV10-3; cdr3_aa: AIQGASTGYT
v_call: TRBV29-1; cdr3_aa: SVATNRGMNTEAF
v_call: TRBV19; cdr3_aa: ASSITGDGYT
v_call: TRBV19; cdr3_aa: ASSIVRTGNTIY
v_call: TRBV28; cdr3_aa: ASRPPLRGLDAF
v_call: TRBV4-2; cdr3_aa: ASSQPGQGYTEAF
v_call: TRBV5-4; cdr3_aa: ASSIQGPGEKLF
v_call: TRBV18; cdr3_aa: ASSPPRDRATNEKLF
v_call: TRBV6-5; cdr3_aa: ASSYGQGPGYEQY
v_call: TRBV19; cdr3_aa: ASSPTGGSSPLH
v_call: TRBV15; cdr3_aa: ATSRAGRDTEAF
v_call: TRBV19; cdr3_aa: ASSRGWGQGMRREQMNTEAF
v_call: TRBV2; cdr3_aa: ASQGPRGGGDTEAF
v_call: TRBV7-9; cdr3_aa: ASSLDGENTEAF
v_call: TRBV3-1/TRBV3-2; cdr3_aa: ASSQEVGAQGANVLT
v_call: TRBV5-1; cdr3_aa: ASSLVQGFSNTEAF
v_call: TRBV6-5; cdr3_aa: ASRHLIATNEKLF
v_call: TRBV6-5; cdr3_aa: ASSYSGSLNTEAF
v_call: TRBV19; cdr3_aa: AGDRGESPLH
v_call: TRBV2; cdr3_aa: ASSHLADRGIGYT
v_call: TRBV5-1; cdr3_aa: ASSLGQGGETQY
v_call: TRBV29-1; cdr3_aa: SVPGQGAARGYT
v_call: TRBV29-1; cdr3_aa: SVGTPGQPYGYT
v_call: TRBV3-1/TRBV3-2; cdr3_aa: ASSYLAGENEQY
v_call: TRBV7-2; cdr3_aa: ASRRGRINTDTQY
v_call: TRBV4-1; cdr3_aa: ASSQERGGYT
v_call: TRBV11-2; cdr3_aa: ASSFTYEQY
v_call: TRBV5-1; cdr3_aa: ASSLARLSNQPQH
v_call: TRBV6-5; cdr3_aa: ASSYTGGATNEKLF
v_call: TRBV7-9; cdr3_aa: ASSPSLGGGAYEQY
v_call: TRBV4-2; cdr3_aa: ASSQEPISSYNEQF